The clone carrying this TCR beta chain was seen once. PRAID combined immunodeficiency and autoinflammation. This entry belongs to a study of stem cell transplantation in POMP-related autoinflammatory disease. Study as a whole: After transplant, neutrophils and platelets showed 100% graft donor chimerism through one year.

Germline V gene lookup returns CDR1 SGHKS and CDR2 YYEKEE (reference sequence). Trimming shortened V by 3 bases and J by 6 bases, and 13 bases separated the two germline ends. The CDR3 is 13 residues long. Libraries were prepared by immunoSEQ multiplex PCR; TCRdb keeps only in-frame clonotypes and omits some of them. The data show roughly 70,000 clones, roughly 90% seen once. V and J are TRBV5-5 and TRBJ2-7, with a weak D call TRBD2 (5 bases). Source: CD4+ T cells from PBMCs, taken after stem cell transplantation. This clonotype was obtained from a human patient with POMP-related autoinflammation and immune dysregulation (PRAID). Some T cells could come from the graft donor. In DNA form, the CDR3 reads TGTGCCAGCAGCTGGGGAGACTACTCCGAGCAGTACTTC. It is translated as CASSWGDYSEQYF.